These 30 T cell receptor beta chains came from one sample sequenced in a study of blood T cell repertoires in COVID-19. Some clones are missing from TCRdb's copy, which holds only in-frame ones; the method was immunoSEQ multiplex PCR. Of about 190,000 clones in the sample, 80% to 85% were seen once. The sequenced sample consisted of peripheral blood. Every receptor here comes from a middle-aged woman with acute or convalescent COVID-19.

The chain joins TRBV5-1 to TRBJ2-2; possible D gene TRBD1, 6 bases. The CDR3 spans 13 residues. Trimming cost V 0 bases and J 6 bases, with 6 bases left between them. Germline assignment: CDR1 SGHRS and CDR2 YFSETQ. CDR3 nucleotides: TGCGCCAGCAGCTTGGAGGGGGCCGGGGAGCTGTTTTTT. Amino acid sequence: CASSLEGAGELFF.

The rearrangement uses TRBV5-8 and TRBJ1-1; maybe TRBD1 (6 bases). CDR1 is SGHTS, CDR2 YDEGEE, per germline. The length of the CDR3 is 14 residues. Trimming pared 2 bases from V and 7 bases from J, leaving 15 bases between. CDR3 sequence: CASSFYRTTGEAFF. As DNA, the CDR3 is TGTGCCAGCAGCTTTTACCGCACGACAGGTGAAGCTTTCTTT.

This rearrangement joins TRBV3-1 (or the pseudogene TRBV3-2) to TRBJ1-2; 9 bases line up with TRBD1. The ends lost 0 bases at V and 3 bases at J; junction bases unmatched: 2. Per germline, CDR1 LGHDT and CDR2 YNNKEL (reference sequence). The CDR3 totals 15 residues. DNA of the CDR3: TGTGCCAGCAGCCAAGAACAGGGGGCTTACTATGGCTACACCTTC. Its protein product is CASSQEQGAYYGYTF.

The chain links TRBV5-1 to TRBJ2-3; TRBD2 matches at 7 bases. Germline values: CDR1 SGHRS, CDR2 YFSETQ. The CDR3 is 16 residues long. The junction had 7 bases not matched to a gene; V was cut back by 3 bases and J by 0 bases. The CDR3 sequence: CASSWDPGLSTDTQYF. In nucleotides, the CDR3 is TGCGCCAGCAGCTGGGACCCGGGACTAAGCACAGATACGCAGTATTTT.

This chain's CDR3 is CASMGWGGGQPQHF. The CDR3 DNA follows: TGTGCCAGTATGGGCTGGGGGGGTGGTCAGCCCCAGCATTTT. The chain joins TRBV19 to TRBJ1-5; weak D call: TRBD1 (5 bases). The CDR3 covers 14 residues. V lost 7 bases and J 6 bases, leaving 16 bases between the germline ends. Germline V CDR1 and CDR2: LNHDA, SQIVND (reference sequence).

This rearrangement joins TRBV19 to TRBJ1-5; D unresolved. From germline, CDR1 is LNHDA and CDR2 SQIVND (reference sequence). With 3 bases removed from V and 3 bases from J, the gap between germline ends came to 21 bases. The CDR3 runs 18 residues. The CDR3 bases are TGTGCCAGTAGTATGACTTGGGGTCGGGGATTTGACAATCAGCCCCAGCATTTT. This codes for CASSMTWGRGFDNQPQHF.

The chain joins TRBV4-1 to TRBJ1-3; D perhaps matches TRBD1 (5 bases). This CDR3 has 20 residues. Germline loops: CDR1 MGHRA, CDR2 YSYEKL. V lost 4 bases and J 0 bases, leaving 25 bases between the germline ends. The CDR3 region is CASSRRMRGEGPISGNTIYF. The CDR3 DNA reads as TGCGCCAGCAGCCGACGAATGCGGGGCGAAGGGCCGATCTCTGGAAACACCATATATTTT.

The count of this clone is one. The chain links TRBV5-4 to TRBJ2-2; 13 positions match TRBD2. From germline, CDR1 is SGHNT and CDR2 YYREEE (reference sequence). The CDR3 totals 18 residues. Losses at the gene ends were 4 bases for V and 7 bases for J; bases not matched to a gene: 13. CDR3 nucleotides: TGTGCCAGCAGCCCCACTAGCGGGGGGGCAGGATGGGGCGGGGAGCTGTTTTTT. Protein product: CASSPTSGGAGWGGELFF.

This sequence joins TRBV28 and TRBJ2-5; tentatively, D is TRBD2 (5 bases). The length of the CDR3 is 12 residues. V was cut by 6 bases and J by 2 bases, with 7 bases left in between. Germline CDR1 MDHEN, CDR2 SYDVKM. The CDR3 is CASRERQETQYF. The CDR3 DNA reads TGTGCCAGCAGGGAGCGGCAAGAGACCCAGTACTTC.

The CDR3 region is CASSLRSDSPLHF. The CDR3 nucleotides read TGTGCCAGCAGTTTGCGTTCTGATTCACCCCTCCACTTT. The chain carries TRBV28 and TRBJ1-6; D gene uncertain. The germline CDR1 and CDR2 sequences are MDHEN and SYDVKM. V was pared by 3 bases and J by 8 bases, with 8 bases between. There are 13 residues in the CDR3.

The chain employs TRBV5-5 and TRBJ1-2; no firm D call. This CDR3 spans 14 amino acids. V lost 4 bases, J lost 8 bases, and 18 bases lay in between. The V gene's germline CDR1 is SGHKS and CDR2 YYEKEE (reference sequence). Written as DNA, the CDR3 is TGTGCCAGCAGCCCGAACTTCGAGGTTAGCGGCTACACCTTC. It translates to CASSPNFEVSGYTF.

The rearrangement uses TRBV10-3 and TRBJ1-4; D is unclear. CDR3 size: 15 residues. V lost 1 base, J lost 5 bases, and 11 bases lay in between. Germline V gives CDR1 ENHRY, CDR2 SYGVKD. This CDR3 reads CAISELDGLNEKLFF. The CDR3, as DNA: TGTGCCATCAGTGAGTTGGACGGACTCAATGAAAAACTGTTTTTT.

V usage is TRBV28 and J usage is TRBJ1-6; weak D call: TRBD1 (5 bases). V was pared by 5 bases and J by 0 bases, with 11 bases between. Germline V gives CDR1 MDHEN, CDR2 SYDVKM. This CDR3 is built from 16 residues. The CDR3 is CASSPPRGSYNSPLHF. For the CDR3, the DNA is TGTGCCAGCAGTCCCCCTAGGGGCTCCTATAATTCACCCCTCCACTTT.

Points on this clone: The sample carries other DNA sequences with the same CDR3. The chain recombines TRBV29-1 with TRBJ1-1; a weak D match, TRBD1 (6 bases). This CDR3 is 12 amino acids long. Germline V gene sequence: CDR1 SQVTM, CDR2 ANQGSEA. Trimming took 4 bases from V and 1 from J, leaving 7 bases between them. Here the CDR3 DNA reads TGCAGCGTTGTGACAGGGAACACTGAAGCTTTCTTT. This encodes CSVVTGNTEAFF.

The genes are TRBV28 and TRBJ1-2; D not certain. Looked up from germline, CDR1 is MDHEN and CDR2 is SYDVKM. Trimming left V 5 bases short and J 0 bases short, with 13 bases between. The CDR3 has 15 amino acids. The CDR3 coding sequence is TGTGCCAGCAGTAGCCCCAGACACTCTAACTATGGCTACACCTTC. Translated, it gives CASSSPRHSNYGYTF.

This chain links TRBV9 with TRBJ1-6; D is uncertain. The CDR3 length is 12 residues. Germline assignment: CDR1 SGDLS and CDR2 YYNGEE. V was clipped by 4 bases and J by 5 bases, with 4 bases between them. The CDR3 loop reads CASSLNNSPLHF. The CDR3, as DNA: TGTGCCAGCAGCTTAAATAATTCACCCCTCCACTTT.

In its sample, this clone was seen a few times. This chain uses TRBV28 with TRBJ2-2, with TRBD2 identical over 9 bases. The CDR3 is 15 amino acids. Germline CDR1 MDHEN, CDR2 SYDVKM. The V gene end was trimmed by 10 bases and the J gene end by 1 base; junction bases not matched to a gene: 7. As DNA, the CDR3 is TGTGCCACCCGTCCGACTAGCGGGAACACCGGGGAGCTGTTTTTT. This encodes CATRPTSGNTGELFF.

The table lists this clone with a few counts. The chain combines TRBV9 with TRBJ1-1; perhaps TRBD1 as D (5 bases). In germline, CDR1 is SGDLS, CDR2 YYNGEE. This CDR3 region has 16 residues. The germline V and J ends were trimmed by 1 base and 0 bases, with 13 bases remaining between them. The CDR3 here is CASSVTPREMNTEAFF. For the CDR3, the DNA is TGTGCCAGCAGCGTAACACCCAGGGAAATGAACACTGAAGCTTTCTTT.

This chain connects TRBV7-8 to TRBJ1-1; maybe TRBD1 (5 bases). The germline V gene has CDR1 SGHVS and CDR2 FQNEAQ. V lost 2 bases, J lost 2 bases, and 9 bases lay in between. The CDR3 is made up of 14 amino acids. The CDR3 sequence: CASSLQGLNTEAFF. CDR3 nucleotides: TGTGCCAGCAGCTTACAGGGACTCAACACTGAAGCTTTCTTT.

This chain connects TRBV6-5 to TRBJ1-2; D perhaps matches TRBD1 (6 bases). Germline V lookup: CDR1 MNHEY, CDR2 SVGAGI. This CDR3 is 14 amino acids long. V was clipped by 7 bases and J by 5 bases, with 17 bases between them. CDR3 sequence: CASTLQGLGYGYTF. CDR3 DNA: TGTGCCAGCACGCTTCAGGGGTTGGGTTATGGCTACACCTTC.

V and J are TRBV10-1 and TRBJ1-4; D is uncertain. The CDR3 consists of 10 residues. Germline V gives CDR1 WNHNN, CDR2 SYGVQD (reference sequence). This CDR3 is CAGSFGRLFF. For the CDR3, the DNA is TGCGCGGGATCTTTCGGGAGACTGTTTTTT.

The chain is built from TRBV19 and TRBJ1-5; D possibly corresponds to TRBD1 (6 bases). The germline V gene encodes CDR1 LNHDA and CDR2 SQIVND (reference sequence). This CDR3 has 15 residues. Deletions cut 8 bases from V and 1 base from J, with 15 bases between. CDR3 sequence: CASVTGLSSNQPQHF. CDR3 DNA sequence: TGTGCCAGTGTAACAGGGCTGTCAAGCAATCAGCCCCAGCATTTT.

The chain joins TRBV19 to TRBJ2-4; TRBD1 matches 7 bases. CDR1 is LNHDA and CDR2 is SQIVND in the germline V gene (reference sequence). Germline trimming cut 0 bases from V and 6 bases from J; bases unmatched to any gene: 5. This CDR3 region has 15 residues. CDR3 region: CASSIEGGATNIQYF. CDR3 DNA: TGTGCCAGTAGTATAGAAGGGGGCGCTACAAACATTCAGTACTTC.

V gene TRBV4-2 combines with J gene TRBJ2-2; 11 bases fit TRBD1. This CDR3 is 16 amino acids long. After removal of 3 bases from V and 2 bases from J, the junction contained 2 bases not matched to a gene. Germline CDR1 LGHNA, CDR2 YNFKEQ. The CDR3 spells CASSQRTGGNTGELFF. The CDR3 DNA reads TGTGCCAGCAGCCAGCGGACAGGGGGCAACACCGGGGAGCTGTTTTTT.

Worth noting for this clone: The sample has other DNA sequences that encode this CDR3 too. The V gene is TRBV6-1, the J gene TRBJ2-3; 11 bases map to TRBD2. With V trimmed by 2 bases and J by 4 bases, 2 bases remained unmatched. The CDR3 extends over 15 amino acids. Germline CDR1 is MNHNS and CDR2 is SASEGT. This CDR3 is CASSELAGGPDTQYF. As DNA, the CDR3 is TGTGCCAGCAGTGAACTAGCGGGGGGCCCAGATACGCAGTATTTT.

The V and J genes are TRBV4-1 and TRBJ1-5; 8 positions agree with TRBD1. This CDR3 has 15 amino acids. Trimming cost V 4 bases and J 4 bases; bases outside gene matches: 6. The germline V gene has CDR1 MGHRA and CDR2 YSYEKL. For the CDR3, the DNA is TGCGCCAGCAGCCTAGGGGACAGGTGGAATCAGCCCCAGCATTTT. Its translation: CASSLGDRWNQPQHF.

There are a few counts of this clone. V is TRBV6-5 and J is TRBJ1-2, with 9 bases lining up with TRBD1. The CDR3 loop spans 14 amino acids. V lost 6 bases and J lost 4; bases outside the gene matches: 6. Germline CDR1 and CDR2: MNHEY and SVGAGI. In nucleotides, the CDR3 is TGTGCCAGCAGAGGGACAGGGAGAAGCTATGGCTACACCTTC. Protein sequence: CASRGTGRSYGYTF.

The chain couples TRBV7-2 to TRBJ2-2; 10 bases align to TRBD1. The CDR3 is made up of 16 amino acids. Germline V gene sequence: CDR1 SGHTA, CDR2 FQGNSA. V lost 7 bases to trimming and J lost 4 bases; unmatched junction nucleotides: 9. CDR3 DNA: TGTGCCAGCACCAATGGGGGACAGGGGACCACCGGGGAGCTGTTTTTT. Its translation: CASTNGGQGTTGELFF.

This clone was detected only a few times. V and J are TRBV3-1 (or the pseudogene TRBV3-2) and TRBJ2-5; 11 positions agree with TRBD2. V was clipped by 7 bases and J by 4 bases; unmatched bases: 5. The germline V gene encodes CDR1 LGHDT and CDR2 YNNKEL (reference sequence). The CDR3 is made up of 14 amino acids. The CDR3 nucleotides are TGTGCCAGCACGGGTAGCGGGAGGGGAGAGACCCAGTACTTC. Protein: CASTGSGRGETQYF.

V usage is TRBV5-1 and J usage is TRBJ2-2; TRBD1 agrees at 8 bases. The ends lost 7 bases at V and 3 bases at J; junction bases unmatched: 8. The CDR3 length is 15 residues. The germline V gene has CDR1 SGHRS and CDR2 YFSETQ. CDR3 coding DNA: TGCGCCAGCGGGGCCCTACAGGGGGACACCGGGGAGCTGTTTTTT. Encoded protein: CASGALQGDTGELFF.